The 14 T cell receptor beta chains presented below share a single source sample, sequenced in a study of cytomegalovirus exposure and HLA in healthy donors. In the PCR, 60 Vbeta and 13 Jbeta primers were used. The method was immunoSEQ multiplex PCR; TCRdb's version includes in-frame clones alone and lacks a portion of them. The table shows 150,000 or so clones, with 65% to 75% occurring only once. The sample taken for sequencing was PBMCs. The receptors stem from a man between 18 and 35 years old in good health and CMV-seronegative.

The chain recombines TRBV27 with TRBJ1-4, with D hard to call. Looked up from germline, CDR1 is MNHEY and CDR2 is SMNVEV (reference sequence). This CDR3 has 13 amino acids. V lost 6 bases to trimming and J lost 8 bases, with 13 bases between them. The CDR3 DNA sequence: TGTGCCAGCAGCCCCAAGGTCGGGGAAAAACTGTTTTTT. It translates to CASSPKVGEKLFF.

The chain carries TRBV28 and TRBJ1-1; maybe TRBD1 (5 bases). The V gene lost 4 bases and the J gene lost 1 base, with 13 bases spanning the gap. The CDR3 length is 15 residues. The germline CDR1 and CDR2 sequences are MDHEN and SYDVKM. CDR3 in DNA: TGTGCCAGCAGTTCCCACGACAGCCGGAACACTGAAGCTTTCTTT. Translating gives CASSSHDSRNTEAFF. The full variable domain, with the rest looked up from reference TRBV28 and TRBJ1-1, is DVKVTQSSRYLVKRTGEKVFLECVQDMDHENMFWYRQDPGLGLRLIYFSYDVKMKEKGDIPEGYSVSREKKERFSLILESASTNQTSMYLCASSSHDSRNTEAFFGQGTRLTVV.

The chain combines TRBV10-1 with TRBJ2-2; D remains unclear. Germline values: CDR1 WNHNN, CDR2 SYGVQD (reference sequence). V was cut by 9 bases and J by 13 bases, with 9 bases left in between. This CDR3 comprises 9 residues. DNA of the CDR3: TGCGCCAGTTTCCCATCGCTGTTTTTT. As protein: CASFPSLFF.

The J gene is TRBJ1-5, the V gene TRBV28; 8 nucleotides line up with TRBD1. V lost 5 bases and J lost 0; bases outside the gene matches: 9. The CDR3 has 17 amino acids. Germline assignment: CDR1 MDHEN and CDR2 SYDVKM. In DNA form, the CDR3 reads TGTGCCAGCAGTGCCGGGGACAGGATCTATAGCAATCAGCCCCAGCATTTT. Its protein is CASSAGDRIYSNQPQHF.

The chain has TRBV7-9 and TRBJ1-6; 8 positions agree with TRBD1. The CDR3 is 14 amino acids. Germline loops: CDR1 SEHNR, CDR2 FQNEAQ (reference sequence). The V and J ends lost 6 bases and 9 bases, in that order; junction bases with no gene match: 7. Here the CDR3 reads CASRDREEGSPLHF. The CDR3 DNA reads as TGTGCCAGCAGGGACAGGGAGGAGGGTTCACCCCTCCACTTT.

The gene calls are TRBV28 and TRBJ1-5, with 8 bases aligning to TRBD1. The CDR3 consists of 20 residues. The germline V gene has CDR1 MDHEN and CDR2 SYDVKM. The trim removed 3 bases at V and 0 bases at J, leaving 16 bases unmatched. DNA for the CDR3: TGTGCCAGCAGTTTCCTTACCCTGCGGACAGGGTTTAATAGCAATCAGCCCCAGCATTTT. It codes for CASSFLTLRTGFNSNQPQHF.

CDR3 amino acids: CSVQTGGRGEQYF. DNA of the CDR3: TGCAGCGTTCAGACAGGGGGCCGGGGGGAGCAGTACTTC. This chain connects TRBV29-1 to TRBJ2-7; 10 positions agree with TRBD1. With V trimmed by 5 bases and J by 7 bases, 8 bases remained unmatched. The CDR3 length is 13 residues. CDR1 SQVTM and CDR2 ANQGSEA come from the germline V gene.

The chain joins TRBV5-5 to TRBJ1-5; possible D gene TRBD1, 6 bases. The CDR3 totals 16 residues. Trimming cost V 5 bases and J 2 bases, with 17 bases left between them. Per germline, CDR1 SGHKS and CDR2 YYEKEE (reference sequence). Here the CDR3 DNA reads TGTGCCAGCAGTCTTGGAGCAGGGGTGGGCAATCAGCCCCAGCATTTT. Amino acids: CASSLGAGVGNQPQHF.

The gene calls are TRBV29-1 and TRBJ1-1, with D tentatively TRBD1 (6 bases). Germline V gene lookup returns CDR1 SQVTM and CDR2 ANQGSEA. V lost 5 bases and J lost 5, with 15 bases in between. The CDR3 is made up of 13 amino acids. CDR3 protein: CSVRQVTETEAFF. As DNA, the CDR3 is TGCAGCGTTAGACAGGTAACCGAGACTGAAGCTTTCTTT.

Only one count was recorded for this clone. The CDR3 DNA sequence: TGTGCCTGGAGGCGTGGACAGGGGTCCTACGAGCAGTACTTC. Protein: CAWRRGQGSYEQYF. The gene calls are TRBV30 and TRBJ2-7; 9 bases agree with TRBD1. This CDR3 spans 14 amino acids. V lost 3 bases to trimming and J lost 1 base; unmatched junction nucleotides: 4. The germline gives CDR1 GTSNPN, CDR2 SVGIG (reference sequence).

V is TRBV4-2 and J is TRBJ2-6, with a weak D call TRBD2 (5 bases). The CDR3 is 16 residues long. Trimming removed 0 bases from V and 1 base from J, with 7 bases in between. Germline loops: CDR1 LGHNA, CDR2 YNFKEQ. The chain's CDR3 is CASSQESGSGANVLTF. The CDR3 DNA reads as TGTGCCAGCAGCCAAGAATCGGGGTCTGGGGCCAACGTCCTGACTTTC.

The gene calls are TRBV4-2 and TRBJ1-4; D may be TRBD1 (5 bases). Between the trimmed V and J ends, which lost 1 base and 6 bases, there was a span of 21 bases. Germline V gene sequence: CDR1 LGHNA, CDR2 YNFKEQ. The CDR3 loop spans 18 amino acids. The chain's CDR3 is CASSQAYLWGQGDEKLFF. As DNA, the CDR3 is TGTGCCAGCAGCCAAGCATACCTCTGGGGTCAGGGTGATGAAAAACTGTTTTTT.

The V call is TRBV5-6, the J call TRBJ2-2, with a tentative D call TRBD2 (6 bases). Trimming took 5 bases from V and 0 from J, leaving 14 bases between them. Germline V gene lookup returns CDR1 SGHDT and CDR2 YYEEEE. The CDR3 runs to 16 residues. CDR3 coding DNA: TGTGCCAGCAGTAAAAGGAGGAGGGCGAACACCGGGGAGCTGTTTTTT. Translating it yields CASSKRRRANTGELFF.

The V and J genes are TRBV5-1 and TRBJ1-2; the D gene is possibly TRBD1 (5 bases). Germline lookup yields CDR1 SGHRS and CDR2 YFSETQ. This CDR3 has 15 residues. Between the trimmed V and J ends, which lost 4 bases and 4 bases, there was a span of 17 bases. CDR3 nucleotide sequence: TGCGCCAGCAGCCCTGGGGCAGGGCGTACCTATGGCTACACCTTC. Translation: CASSPGAGRTYGYTF.